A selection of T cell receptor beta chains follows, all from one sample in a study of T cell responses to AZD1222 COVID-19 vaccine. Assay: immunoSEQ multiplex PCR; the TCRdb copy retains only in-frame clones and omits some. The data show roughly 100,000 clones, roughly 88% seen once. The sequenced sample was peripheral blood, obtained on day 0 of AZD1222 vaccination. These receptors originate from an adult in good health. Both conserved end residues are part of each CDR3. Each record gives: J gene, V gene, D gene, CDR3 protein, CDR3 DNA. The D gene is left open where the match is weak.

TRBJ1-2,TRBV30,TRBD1,CAWTGTGGGYTF,TGTGCCTGGACCGGGACAGGAGGTGGCTACACCTTC
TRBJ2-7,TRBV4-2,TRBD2,CASSQDVTSEFNEQYF,TGTGCCAGCAGCCAAGATGTAACTAGCGAATTCAACGAGCAGTACTTC
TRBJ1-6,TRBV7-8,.,CASSRSYNSPLHF,TGTGCCAGCAGCCGTTCCTATAATTCACCCCTCCACTTT
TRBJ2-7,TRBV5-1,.,CASSLSQGGGYEQYF,TGCGCCAGCAGCTTGTCCCAGGGAGGAGGATACGAGCAGTACTTC
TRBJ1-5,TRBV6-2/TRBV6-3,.,CASSYSTSTGDQPQHF,TGTGCCAGCAGTTACTCGACGTCCACAGGAGACCAGCCCCAGCATTTT
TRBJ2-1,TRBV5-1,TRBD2,CASSLTSGGINEQFF,TGCGCCAGCAGCTTAACTAGCGGGGGCATCAATGAGCAGTTCTTC
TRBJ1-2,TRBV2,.,CASREALTDAHF,TGTGCCAGCAGAGAAGCCCTAACGGACGCCCATTTC
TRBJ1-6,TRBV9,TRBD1,CASSVAETGLSPLHF,TGTGCCAGCAGCGTAGCAGAGACAGGGCTATCACCCCTCCACTTT
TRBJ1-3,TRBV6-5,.,CASSAGRSSGNTIYF,TGTGCCAGCAGCGCAGGTAGAAGCTCTGGAAACACCATATATTTT
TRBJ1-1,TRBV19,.,CASNFEGKGGNTEAFF,TGTGCCAGTAATTTTGAGGGGAAGGGAGGAAACACTGAAGCTTTCTTT
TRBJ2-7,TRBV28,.,CASSSTPSGQYF,TGTGCCAGCAGTAGTACCCCCTCAGGGCAGTACTTC
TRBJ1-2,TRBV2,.,CASSEASTTGYGYTF,TGTGCCAGCAGTGAAGCAAGCACTACGGGCTATGGCTACACCTTC
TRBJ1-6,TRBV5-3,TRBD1,CARSLSSRGLSNSPLHF,TGTGCCAGAAGCTTGTCTAGCAGGGGGCTAAGTAATTCACCCCTCCACTTT
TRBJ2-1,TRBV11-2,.,CASSLDINEQFF,TGTGCCAGCAGCTTAGATATAAATGAGCAGTTCTTC
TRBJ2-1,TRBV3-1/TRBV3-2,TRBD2,CASSRAGEYNEQFF,TGTGCCAGCAGCCGGGCGGGGGAGTACAATGAGCAGTTCTTC
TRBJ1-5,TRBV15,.,CATSRDIRNQPQHF,TGTGCCACCAGCAGAGATATACGCAATCAGCCCCAGCATTTT
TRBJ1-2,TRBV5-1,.,CASSLSGQANYGYTF,TGCGCCAGCAGCTTGTCAGGGCAGGCGAACTATGGCTACACCTTC
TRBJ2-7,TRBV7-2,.,CASSLDRGGYEQYF,TGTGCCAGCAGCTTAGACAGGGGAGGCTACGAGCAGTACTTT